This T cell receptor beta chain was captured in a study of Graves' ophthalmopathy and Graves' hyperthyroidism. Points from the study as a whole: The model predicted ophthalmopathy progression with 70.59% sensitivity and around 72% specificity. Blood also held most thyroid clonotypes expanded above 0.001 frequency.

A few counts support this clonotype. Its target is unknown. Amplification of the TCR beta CDR3 regions used RNA transcripts (as template). Scientists carried out first-round RT-PCR using HTBI primers and then a second-round multiplex PCR. TCRdb reprocessed the multiplex PCR reads via MiXCR and lists one record per CDR3 protein. Altogether around 660,000 distinct CDR3 sequences are present, just over 40% being singletons, with the ten largest covering roughly 3%. The germline V and J ends were trimmed by 5 bases and 1 base, with 9 bases remaining between them. The CDR3 covers 13 residues. CDR1 and CDR2 (germline): SGHNT, YYREEE (reference sequence). Under 3 months in duration, the ophthalmopathy in affected donors had moderate-to-severe activity, CAS ≥3 and NOSPECS ≥4. Out of about 10 ml of fresh peripheral blood, PBMCs were obtained.

The receptor's source is an adult man with Graves' ophthalmopathy. Sample: peripheral blood. The chain has TRBV5-4 and TRBJ2-5, with D possibly TRBD2 on 6 matching bases. The CDR3 nucleotides are TGTGCCAGCAGGGAGGGTACCCAAGAGACCCAGTACTTC. Protein sequence: CASREGTQETQYF.